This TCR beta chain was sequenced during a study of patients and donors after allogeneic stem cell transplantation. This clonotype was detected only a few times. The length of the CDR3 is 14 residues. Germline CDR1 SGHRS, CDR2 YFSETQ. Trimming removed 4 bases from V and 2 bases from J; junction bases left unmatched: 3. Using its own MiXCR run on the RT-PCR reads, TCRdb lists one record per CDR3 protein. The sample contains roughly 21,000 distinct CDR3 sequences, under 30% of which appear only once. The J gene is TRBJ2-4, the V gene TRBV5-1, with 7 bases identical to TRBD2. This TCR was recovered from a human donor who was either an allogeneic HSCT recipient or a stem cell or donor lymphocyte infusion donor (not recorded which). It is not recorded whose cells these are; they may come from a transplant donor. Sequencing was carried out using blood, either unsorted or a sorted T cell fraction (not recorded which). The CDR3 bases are TGCGCCAGCAGCATCGGGACTACCAAAAACATTCAGTACTTC. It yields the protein CASSIGTTKNIQYF.